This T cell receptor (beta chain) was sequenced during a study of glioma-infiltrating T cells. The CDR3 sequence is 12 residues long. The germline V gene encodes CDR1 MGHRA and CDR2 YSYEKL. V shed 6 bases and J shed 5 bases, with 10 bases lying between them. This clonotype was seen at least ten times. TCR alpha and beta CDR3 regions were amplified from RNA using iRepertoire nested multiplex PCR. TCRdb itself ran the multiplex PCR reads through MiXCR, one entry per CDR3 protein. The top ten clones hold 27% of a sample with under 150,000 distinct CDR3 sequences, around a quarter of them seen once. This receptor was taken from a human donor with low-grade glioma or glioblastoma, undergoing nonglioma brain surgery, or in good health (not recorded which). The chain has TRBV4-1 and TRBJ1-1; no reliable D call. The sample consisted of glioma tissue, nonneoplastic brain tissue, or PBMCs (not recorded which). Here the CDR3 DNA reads TGCGCCAGCAGTCTCCTAGGGACTGAAGCTTTCTTT. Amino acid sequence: CASSLLGTEAFF.